This is a list of T cell receptor beta chains from one sample in a study of sequential checkpoint blockade in melanoma. TCRdb keeps only in-frame clones here, not all; method: immunoSEQ multiplex PCR. In the table there are 5,000 to 5,500 clones, less than 30% of which are singletons. The sample here was tumor tissue (inferred from file names), taken from a patient given nivolumab and ipilimumab in sequence. The receptor set was obtained from a human donor with melanoma. Both conserved end residues are part of each CDR3. The D gene is left open where the match is weak. A clone size is listed for some rows: how often the clone was seen (once, few, many), or a class if it is expanded.

TRBD1	15	TRBJ2-6	TRBV29-1	-	TGCAGCGTCGGGGACAGGGGTTCTGGGGCCAACGTCCTGACTTTC	CSVGDRGSGANVLTF
-	14	TRBJ1-4	TRBV15	-	TGTGCCACCAGCAGAGAATACACGGGGGAGAAACTGTTTTTT	CATSREYTGEKLFF
-	13	TRBJ1-2	TRBV23-1	few	TGCGCCAGCAGCCGGGAGGGCCTGGGTGGCTACACCTTC	CASSREGLGGYTF
-	12	TRBJ2-1	TRBV9	-	TGTGCCAGCAGTGAACAGGACAATGAGCAGTTCTTC	CASSEQDNEQFF
TRBD2	14	TRBJ2-3	TRBV19	-	TGTGCCAGCCAGAAGGGACTAGCCACAGATACGCAGTATTTT	CASQKGLATDTQYF
TRBD2	15	TRBJ2-5	TRBV9	many	TGTGCCAGCAGCTCAGGACTAGCGGCACAAGAGACCCAGTACTTC	CASSSGLAAQETQYF
-	16	TRBJ2-2	TRBV12-2	medium-sized	TGTGCCGGGAGGACTAGCGCTACGTCGAACACCGGGGAGCTGTTTTTT	CAGRTSATSNTGELFF
TRBD1	15	TRBJ1-3	TRBV15	-	TGTGCCACCAGCAGACCGACAGGGGAGACAAACACCATATATTTT	CATSRPTGETNTIYF
-	15	TRBJ1-1	TRBV28	-	TGTGCCAGCAGTCCCCGGCTGGGGGGATTGACTGAAGCTTTCTTT	CASSPRLGGLTEAFF
TRBD1	13	TRBJ2-5	TRBV29-1	few	TGCAGCGTTGAGCGGGACAGGGTAGGGACCCAGTACTTC	CSVERDRVGTQYF
-	13	TRBJ2-3	TRBV29-1	-	TGCAGCGTTGCCAGGGATATCACAGATACGCAGTATTTT	CSVARDITDTQYF
-	16	TRBJ1-2	TRBV19	-	TGTGCCAGTAGTATAGCTCCCGGCAGGGGTGGATATGGCTACACCTTC	CASSIAPGRGGYGYTF
TRBD1	15	TRBJ2-1	TRBV19	-	TGTGCCAGTAGTATCCGACAGGGGATCGACAATGAGCAGTTCTTC	CASSIRQGIDNEQFF
-	14	TRBJ1-1	TRBV6-8	-	TGTGCCATCAGTGCGGGGGCCGGGAACACTGAAGCTTTCTTT	CAISAGAGNTEAFF
-	18	TRBJ1-2	TRBV15	-	TGTGCCACCAGCAAGGCCCTAGTGACCGGGACAACTAACTATGGCTACACCTTC	CATSKALVTGTTNYGYTF
-	14	TRBJ2-7	TRBV11-3	-	TGTGCCAGCAGCTCTTCCGGGACCTACTACGAGCAGTACTTC	CASSSSGTYYEQYF
TRBD2	16	TRBJ2-1	TRBV11-3	-	TGTGCCAGCAGCTCTAGCGGGAGTGTATCCTACAATGAGCAGTTCTTC	CASSSSGSVSYNEQFF
-	15	TRBJ1-5	TRBV11-3	-	TGTGCCAGCAGCTGGGATCAGGGTGGCAATCAGCCCCAGCATTTT	CASSWDQGGNQPQHF